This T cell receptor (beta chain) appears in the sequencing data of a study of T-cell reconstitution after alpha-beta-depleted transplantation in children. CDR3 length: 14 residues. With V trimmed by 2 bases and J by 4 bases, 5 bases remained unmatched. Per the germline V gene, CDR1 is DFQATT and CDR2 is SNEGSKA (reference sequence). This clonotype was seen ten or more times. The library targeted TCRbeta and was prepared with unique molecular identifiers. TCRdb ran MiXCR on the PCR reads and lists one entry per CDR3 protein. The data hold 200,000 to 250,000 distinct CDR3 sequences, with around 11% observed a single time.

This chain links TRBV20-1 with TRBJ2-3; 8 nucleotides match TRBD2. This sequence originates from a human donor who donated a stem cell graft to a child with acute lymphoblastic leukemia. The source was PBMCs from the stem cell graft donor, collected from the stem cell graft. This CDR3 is CSARTGGLADTQYF. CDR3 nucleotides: TGCAGTGCTAGAACGGGGGGGCTAGCAGATACGCAGTATTTT.